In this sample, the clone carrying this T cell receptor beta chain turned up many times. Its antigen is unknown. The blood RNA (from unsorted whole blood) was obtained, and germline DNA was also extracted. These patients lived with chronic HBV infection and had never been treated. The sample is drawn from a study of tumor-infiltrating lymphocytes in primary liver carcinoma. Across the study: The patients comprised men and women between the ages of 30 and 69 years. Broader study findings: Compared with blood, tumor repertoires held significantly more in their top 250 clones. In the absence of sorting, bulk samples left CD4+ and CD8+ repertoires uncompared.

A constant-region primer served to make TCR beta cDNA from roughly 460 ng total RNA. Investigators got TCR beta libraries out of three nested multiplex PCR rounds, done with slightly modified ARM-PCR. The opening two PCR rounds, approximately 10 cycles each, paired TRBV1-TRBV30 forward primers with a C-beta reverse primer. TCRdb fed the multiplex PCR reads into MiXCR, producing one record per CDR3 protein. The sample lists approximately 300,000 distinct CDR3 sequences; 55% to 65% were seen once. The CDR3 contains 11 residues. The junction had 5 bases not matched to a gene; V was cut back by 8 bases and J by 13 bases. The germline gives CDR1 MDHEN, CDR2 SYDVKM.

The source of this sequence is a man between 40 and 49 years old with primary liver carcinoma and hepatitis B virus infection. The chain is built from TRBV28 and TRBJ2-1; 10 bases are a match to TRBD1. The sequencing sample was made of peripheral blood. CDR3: CASGDRGHQFF. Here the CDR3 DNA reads TGTGCCAGCGGTGACAGGGGGCATCAGTTCTTC.